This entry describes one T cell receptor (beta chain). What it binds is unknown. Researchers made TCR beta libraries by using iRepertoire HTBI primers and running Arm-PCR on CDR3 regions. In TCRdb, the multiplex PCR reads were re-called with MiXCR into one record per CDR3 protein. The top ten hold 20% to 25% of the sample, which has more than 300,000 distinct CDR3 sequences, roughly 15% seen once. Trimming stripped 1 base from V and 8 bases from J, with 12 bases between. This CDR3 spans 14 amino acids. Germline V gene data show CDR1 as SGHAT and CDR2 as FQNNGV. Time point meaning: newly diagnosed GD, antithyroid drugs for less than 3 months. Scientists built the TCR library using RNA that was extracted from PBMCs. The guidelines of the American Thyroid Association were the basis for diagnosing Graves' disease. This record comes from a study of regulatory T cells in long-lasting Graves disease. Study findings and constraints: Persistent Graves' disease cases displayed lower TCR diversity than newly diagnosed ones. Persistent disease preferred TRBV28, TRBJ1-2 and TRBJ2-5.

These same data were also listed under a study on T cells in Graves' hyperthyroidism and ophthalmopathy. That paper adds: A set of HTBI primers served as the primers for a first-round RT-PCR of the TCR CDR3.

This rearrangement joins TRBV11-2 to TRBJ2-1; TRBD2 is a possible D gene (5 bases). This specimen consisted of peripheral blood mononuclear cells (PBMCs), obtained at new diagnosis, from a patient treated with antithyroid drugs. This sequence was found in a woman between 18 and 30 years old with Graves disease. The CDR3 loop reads CASSLGRRVDEQFF. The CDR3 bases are TGTGCCAGCAGCTTAGGTCGGCGGGTGGATGAGCAGTTCTTC.